Shown below are 8 T cell receptor beta chains from a single sample sequenced in a study of blood T cell repertoires in COVID-19. Assay: immunoSEQ multiplex PCR; the TCRdb copy retains only in-frame clones and omits some. The table records approximately 150,000 clones, roughly 79% of them present only once. The sample comprised peripheral blood. These receptors all come from a man between 45 and 60 years old with active or convalescent COVID-19.

The chain has TRBV18 and TRBJ1-1; tentative D call: TRBD1 (5 bases). Trimming took 3 bases from V and 6 from J, leaving 11 bases between them. Germline V gene lookup returns CDR1 KGHSH and CDR2 LQKENI. The CDR3 is made up of 13 amino acids. CDR3 sequence reads: CASSPESGAEAFF. The CDR3 region has the DNA TGTGCCAGCTCACCCGAGTCGGGGGCTGAAGCTTTCTTT.

V and J are TRBV5-1 and TRBJ1-3; possible D gene TRBD1, 5 bases. V shed 0 bases and J shed 0 bases, with 13 bases lying between them. Germline V gene sequence: CDR1 SGHRS, CDR2 YFSETQ. The CDR3 contains 17 residues. CDR3 residues: CASSLGGRVSSGNTIYF. The CDR3 DNA reads as TGCGCCAGCAGCTTGGGAGGCAGGGTGAGCTCTGGAAACACCATATATTTT.

The chain joins TRBV27 to TRBJ1-1, with D possibly TRBD1 on 6 matching bases. The germline V and J ends were trimmed by 9 bases and 9 bases, with 11 bases remaining between them. The CDR3 contains 10 residues. Germline CDR1 is MNHEY and CDR2 is SMNVEV (reference sequence). CDR3 nucleotide sequence: TGTGCCAGTGGGGACACCCAAGCTTTCTTT. It yields the protein CASGDTQAFF.

This chain joins TRBV10-3 and TRBJ2-3; TRBD2 matches at 7 bases. The CDR3 totals 17 residues. With 0 bases clipped from V and 4 bases from J, the junction kept 10 bases outside the gene matches. Per the germline V gene, CDR1 is ENHRY and CDR2 is SYGVKD. The CDR3 spells CAISESIAGVVADTQYF. CDR3 DNA: TGTGCCATCAGTGAGTCGATCGCGGGAGTTGTTGCAGATACGCAGTATTTT.

This chain connects TRBV7-3 to TRBJ2-1, with 10 bases aligning to TRBD2. Looked up from germline, CDR1 is SGHTA and CDR2 is FQGTGA. CDR3 length equals 20 residues. J gave up 1 base and V 1 base, and 13 bases lay outside the gene matches. The CDR3: CASSLRGAPAGGWSYNEQFF. CDR3 sequence (DNA): TGTGCCAGCAGCTTAAGAGGAGCCCCAGCGGGAGGGTGGTCCTACAATGAGCAGTTCTTC.

This clone was recorded only once. The genes are TRBV19 and TRBJ2-6; 9 positions match TRBD1. The germline V gene encodes CDR1 LNHDA and CDR2 SQIVND (reference sequence). The V gene end was trimmed by 3 bases and the J gene end by 0 bases; junction bases not matched to a gene: 6. The CDR3 is 18 residues long. Written as DNA, the CDR3 is TGTGCCAGTAGTATCCGGACAGGGGCCTTCTCTGGGGCCAACGTCCTGACTTTC. This translates into CASSIRTGAFSGANVLTF.

The chain has TRBV19 and TRBJ2-2; D possibly corresponds to TRBD2 (5 bases). The germline gives CDR1 LNHDA, CDR2 SQIVND (reference sequence). The length of the CDR3 is 15 residues. V lost 3 bases, J lost 0 bases, and 8 bases lay in between. As DNA, the CDR3 is TGTGCCAGTAGTATTGTCGGGACGAACACCGGGGAGCTGTTTTTT. Its translation is CASSIVGTNTGELFF.

The CDR3 here is CASSLTGSYEQYF. The DNA of the CDR3 is TGTGCCAGCAGCCTCACGGGCTCCTACGAGCAGTACTTC. The chain uses TRBV6-5 and TRBJ2-7; no definite D call. This CDR3 comprises 13 residues. Looked up from germline, CDR1 is MNHEY and CDR2 is SVGAGI. V lost 6 bases, J lost 0 bases, and 9 bases lay in between.